This TCR beta chain was sequenced in a study of T cells in Graves' hyperthyroidism and ophthalmopathy. Study-wide background: The blood sample was taken at first diagnosis, before treatment began. Study-level points and caveats: In blood, most of the thyroid clonotypes expanded above 0.001 were also present.

This clonotype was seen at least ten times. As yet, its antigen is unknown. Template material for amplifying TCR beta CDR3 regions consisted of RNA transcripts. HTBI primers were used for first-round RT-PCR of the TCR CDR3. Via MiXCR, TCRdb re-called the multiplex PCR reads, giving one row per CDR3 protein. The table records some 360,000 distinct CDR3 sequences, approximately 15% of them present only once. The CDR3 totals 15 residues. Germline CDR1 is SNHLY and CDR2 is FYNNEI. V dropped 4 bases and J dropped 3 bases, with 16 bases sitting between them. This chain uses TRBV2 with TRBJ2-7; no definite D call. The sample comprised blood. This receptor was obtained from a woman between 55 and 75 years old with Graves' hyperthyroidism. The CDR3 here is CASSASLMTLYEQYF. The DNA for the CDR3 is TGTGCCAGCAGTGCATCCCTTATGACCCTCTACGAGCAGTACTTC.